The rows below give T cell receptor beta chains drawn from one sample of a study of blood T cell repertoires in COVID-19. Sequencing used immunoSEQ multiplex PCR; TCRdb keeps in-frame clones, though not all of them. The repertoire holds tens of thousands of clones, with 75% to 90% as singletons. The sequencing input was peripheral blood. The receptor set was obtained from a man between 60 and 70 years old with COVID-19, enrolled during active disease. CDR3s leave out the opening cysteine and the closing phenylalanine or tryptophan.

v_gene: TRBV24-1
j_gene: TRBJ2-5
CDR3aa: ATSDYSGIGTQY

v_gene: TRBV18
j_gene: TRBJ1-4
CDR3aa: ASSPRQGTNEKLF

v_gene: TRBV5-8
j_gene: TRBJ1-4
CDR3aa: ASSGSEGIATNEKLF

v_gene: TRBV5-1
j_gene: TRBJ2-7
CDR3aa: ASSQVTGVTSYEQY

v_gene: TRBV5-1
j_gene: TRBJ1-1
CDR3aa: ASSKTGNTEAF

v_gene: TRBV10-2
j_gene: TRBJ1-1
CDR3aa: ASSDGARGGRNTEAF

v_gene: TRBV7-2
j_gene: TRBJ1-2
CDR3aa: ASNLEPRTGGDGYT

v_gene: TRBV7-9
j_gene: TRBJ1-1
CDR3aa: ASSLTSRVTTEAF

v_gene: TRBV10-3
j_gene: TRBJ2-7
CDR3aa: AIRETSGHEQY

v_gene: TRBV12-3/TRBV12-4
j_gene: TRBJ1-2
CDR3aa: ASSQQGAYGYT

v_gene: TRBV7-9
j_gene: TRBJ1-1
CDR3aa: ASSPSDRTEAF

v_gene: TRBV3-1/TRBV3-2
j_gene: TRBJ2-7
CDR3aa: ASSQAGLAYEQY

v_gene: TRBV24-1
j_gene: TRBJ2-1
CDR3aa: ATSDPSGSSYNEQF

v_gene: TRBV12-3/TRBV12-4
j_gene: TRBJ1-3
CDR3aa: ASRRDPGNTIY

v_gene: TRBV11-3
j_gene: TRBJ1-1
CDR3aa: ASSSLFSTEAF

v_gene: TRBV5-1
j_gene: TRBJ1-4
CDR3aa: ASRPSPGGREKLF

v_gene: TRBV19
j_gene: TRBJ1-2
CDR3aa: ASSFSGTVGGYT

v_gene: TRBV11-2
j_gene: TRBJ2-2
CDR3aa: ASSPREGELF

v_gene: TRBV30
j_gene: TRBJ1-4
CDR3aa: AWNSGIPGEKLF

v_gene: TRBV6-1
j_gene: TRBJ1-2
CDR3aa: ASSEEGTGEGYYGYT

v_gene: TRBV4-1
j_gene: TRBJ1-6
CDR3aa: ASSQQTAGSYNSPLH

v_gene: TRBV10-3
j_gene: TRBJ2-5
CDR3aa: AISDPGQGKSQETQY

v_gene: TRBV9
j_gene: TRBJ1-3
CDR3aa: ASSVTGSGSGNTIY

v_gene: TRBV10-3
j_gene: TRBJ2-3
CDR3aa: AISEGTSGVTDTQY

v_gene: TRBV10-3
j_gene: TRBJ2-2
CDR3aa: AINVAAANTGELF

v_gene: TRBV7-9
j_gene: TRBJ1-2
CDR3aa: ASSTRDREDYGYT

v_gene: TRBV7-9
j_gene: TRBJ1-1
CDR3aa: ASSLGGVHTEAF

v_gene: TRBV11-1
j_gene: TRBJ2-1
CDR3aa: ASSSRLADEQF

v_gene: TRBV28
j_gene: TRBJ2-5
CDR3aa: ASSRAGGDETQY

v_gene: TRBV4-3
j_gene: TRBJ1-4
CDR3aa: ASSQDLRGRGEKLF

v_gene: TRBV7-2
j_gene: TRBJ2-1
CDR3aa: ASRTTGLAGDNEQF

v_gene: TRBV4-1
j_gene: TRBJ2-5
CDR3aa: ASSQDPEETQY

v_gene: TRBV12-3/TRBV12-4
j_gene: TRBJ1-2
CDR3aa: ASSTGQGYGYT

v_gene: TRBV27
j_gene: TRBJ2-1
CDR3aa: ASSSRTSGTYNEQF

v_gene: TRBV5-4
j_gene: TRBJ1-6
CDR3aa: ASTFQANSPLH

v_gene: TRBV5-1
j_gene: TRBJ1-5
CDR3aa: ASSLQGHSNQPQH

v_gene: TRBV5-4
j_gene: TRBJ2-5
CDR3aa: ASSLGIANQETQY

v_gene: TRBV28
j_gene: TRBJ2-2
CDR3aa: ASSRHGLAATGELF

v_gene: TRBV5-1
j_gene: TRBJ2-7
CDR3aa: ASSLSGPANYEQY

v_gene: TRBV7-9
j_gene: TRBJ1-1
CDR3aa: ASSLTELNTEAF

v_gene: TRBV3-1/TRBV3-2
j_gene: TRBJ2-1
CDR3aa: ASSQTRTRWDEQF

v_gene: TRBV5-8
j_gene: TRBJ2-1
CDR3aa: ASSLGRGYNEQF

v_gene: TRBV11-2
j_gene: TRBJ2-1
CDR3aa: ASSSFPGAGAGEQF

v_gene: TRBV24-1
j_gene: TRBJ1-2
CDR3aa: ATSDLRRNYGYT

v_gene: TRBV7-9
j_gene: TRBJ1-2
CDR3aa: ASSLADREENGYT

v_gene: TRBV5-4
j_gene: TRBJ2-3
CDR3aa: ASSRNGRGDTQY

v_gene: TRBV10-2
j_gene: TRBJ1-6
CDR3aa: ASSGMTEYNSPLH

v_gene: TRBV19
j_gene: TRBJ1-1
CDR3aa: ASSIDRGQDTEAF

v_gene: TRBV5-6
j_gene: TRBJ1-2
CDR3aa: ASSLQGFGGYT

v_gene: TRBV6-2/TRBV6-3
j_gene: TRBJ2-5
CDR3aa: ASSSARLAGEEETQY

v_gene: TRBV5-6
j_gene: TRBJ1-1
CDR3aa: ASSLRGNTEAF

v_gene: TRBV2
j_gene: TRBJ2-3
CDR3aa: ASSEDRRGTDTQY

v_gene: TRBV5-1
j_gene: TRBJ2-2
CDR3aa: ASSFGSGTGELF